These T cell receptor beta chains were read from a single sample in a study of blood T cells in healthy people across ages. TCRdb redid the calling of the 5' RACE reads with MiXCR, one entry per CDR3 protein. In the table there are approximately 690,000 distinct CDR3 sequences, around 43% of which are singletons. The specimen was blood. All receptors come from a man older than 75 in good health. Each CDR3 is given with its conserved first and last residue. A D gene is named only where the DNA matches it firmly. Only part of the rows carry a size: once, few, many, or a class if the clone is expanded.

v_call: TRBV20-1
clone_size: NA
cdr3_length: 15
d_call: TRBD2
j_call: TRBJ2-3
cdr3_aa: CSSARRGRAKDTQYF
cdr3_nt: TGCAGCTCGGCCCGACGCGGGAGGGCGAAAGATACGCAGTATTTT

v_call: TRBV11-2
clone_size: few
cdr3_length: 13
d_call: NA
j_call: TRBJ1-5
cdr3_aa: CASSLVGGQPQHF
cdr3_nt: TGTGCCAGCAGCTTAGTCGGTGGGCAGCCCCAGCATTTT

v_call: TRBV10-1
clone_size: few
cdr3_length: 13
d_call: NA
j_call: TRBJ2-4
cdr3_aa: CASSRDFASIQYF
cdr3_nt: TGCGCCAGCAGCCGGGACTTCGCCAGCATTCAGTACTTC

v_call: TRBV7-3
clone_size: NA
cdr3_length: 16
d_call: TRBD1
j_call: TRBJ2-5
cdr3_aa: CASSLVSGTGQETQYF
cdr3_nt: TGTGCCAGCAGCTTAGTCTCCGGGACAGGCCAAGAGACCCAGTACTTC

v_call: TRBV20-1
clone_size: NA
cdr3_length: 14
d_call: TRBD1
j_call: TRBJ2-4
cdr3_aa: CSARAGQGKNIQYF
cdr3_nt: TGCAGTGCTAGGGCGGGACAGGGCAAAAACATTCAGTACTTC

v_call: TRBV12-3/TRBV12-4
clone_size: NA
cdr3_length: 15
d_call: TRBD2
j_call: TRBJ2-3
cdr3_aa: CASSRGRLGADTQYF
cdr3_nt: TGTGCCAGCAGCCGCGGGAGACTCGGGGCAGATACGCAGTATTTT

v_call: TRBV6-2/TRBV6-3
clone_size: few
cdr3_length: 14
d_call: NA
j_call: TRBJ2-7
cdr3_aa: CASSYSTGLNEQYF
cdr3_nt: TGTGCCAGCAGTTACTCGACCGGTTTGAACGAGCAGTACTTC

v_call: TRBV4-3
clone_size: NA
cdr3_length: 15
d_call: TRBD1
j_call: TRBJ2-5
cdr3_aa: CASSQDRRGRETQYF
cdr3_nt: TGCGCCAGCAGCCAAGATCGTAGGGGGCGGGAGACCCAGTACTTC

v_call: TRBV12-3/TRBV12-4
clone_size: many
cdr3_length: 14
d_call: NA
j_call: TRBJ2-5
cdr3_aa: CASSLGTTQETQYF
cdr3_nt: TGTGCCAGCAGCTTAGGGACAACACAAGAGACCCAGTACTTC

v_call: TRBV5-6
clone_size: NA
cdr3_length: 18
d_call: TRBD2
j_call: TRBJ2-5
cdr3_aa: CASSWSPSGSLFRETQYF
cdr3_nt: TGTGCCAGCAGCTGGAGCCCTAGCGGGAGTTTGTTCCGAGAGACCCAGTACTTC

v_call: TRBV15
clone_size: NA
cdr3_length: 15
d_call: NA
j_call: TRBJ2-7
cdr3_aa: CATSRDRGQGDEQYF
cdr3_nt: TGTGCCACCAGCAGAGATAGAGGACAAGGGGACGAGCAGTACTTC

v_call: TRBV10-2
clone_size: few
cdr3_length: 16
d_call: TRBD2
j_call: TRBJ2-1
cdr3_aa: CASSEWVSGRSNEQFF
cdr3_nt: TGCGCCAGCAGTGAGTGGGTTAGCGGGAGGTCAAATGAGCAGTTCTTC

v_call: TRBV5-1
clone_size: NA
cdr3_length: 16
d_call: NA
j_call: TRBJ2-1
cdr3_aa: CASSLEGTLGYNEQFF
cdr3_nt: TGCGCCAGCAGCCTGGAAGGGACTCTGGGTTACAATGAGCAGTTCTTC

v_call: TRBV6-2/TRBV6-3
clone_size: NA
cdr3_length: 15
d_call: TRBD1
j_call: TRBJ2-5
cdr3_aa: CASSTIGTGQETQYF
cdr3_nt: TGTGCCAGCAGTACCATAGGGACAGGCCAAGAGACCCAGTACTTC